These 15 T cell receptor beta chains came from one sample sequenced in a study of beta chain features in type 1 diabetes (dated by TCRdb to between 2017 and 2018). Study-wide conclusions, independent of this receptor: In all four CD4+ subsets, TCRB CDR3 length was moderately but significantly shorter in type 1 diabetes patients.

Their antigen targets remain unknown. The library was built by means of the immunoSEQ multiplex PCR assay. The entire isolated RNA was reverse transcribed using the High Capacity cDNA Reverse Transcription Kit, and thus expressed TCRB transcripts were sequenced. Imported from immuneACCESS, the table was reduced by TCRdb to in-frame sequences with V and J called. These copies leave out some clones; in studies compared against another copy, an unresolved V gene accounts for under half, and the cause of the remainder is not known. Recorded for this sample are hundreds of thousands of clones; 10% to 15% of them occurred a single time. The top ten clones comprise 0.022% of the sample. Sequencing was performed on naive CD4+ T cells from blood. This sample's cell subset or site label indicates: true naive CD4+ T cells. All receptors derive from a man between 18 and 35 years old with type 1 diabetes.

The J gene is TRBJ1-5, the V gene TRBV2, with a possible D match to TRBD1 (6 bases). Trimming took off 7 bases at V and 0 bases at J, with 10 bases between the two ends. In germline, CDR1 is SNHLY, CDR2 FYNNEI. CDR3 length: 14 residues. CDR3 protein: CASTGTFSNQPQHF. DNA for the CDR3: TGTGCCAGCACCGGGACATTTAGCAATCAGCCCCAGCATTTT. Complete variable domain (other parts from reference TRBV2 and TRBJ1-5): EPEVTQTPSHQVTQMGQEVILRCVPISNHLYFYWYRQILGQKVEFLVSFYNNEISEKSEIFDDQFSVERPDGSNFTLKIRSTKLEDSAMYFCASTGTFSNQPQHFGDGTRLSIL.

The chain joins TRBV28 to TRBJ2-7; D unresolved. Trimming stripped 5 bases from V and 5 bases from J, with 19 bases between. This CDR3 has 15 residues. Germline values: CDR1 MDHEN, CDR2 SYDVKM. The CDR3 loop reads CASSPYSVWKDEQYF. As DNA, the CDR3 is TGTGCCAGCAGTCCGTACAGTGTGTGGAAAGACGAGCAGTACTTC.

The rearrangement links TRBV5-4 to TRBJ2-6; a weak D match, TRBD1 (5 bases). Trimming cost V 4 bases and J 2 bases, with 19 bases left between them. The CDR3 is made up of 18 amino acids. CDR1 and CDR2 from the germline V gene are SGHNT and YYREEE (reference sequence). The CDR3 loop reads CASSLRQLTSAGANVLTF. CDR3 coding DNA: TGTGCCAGCAGCCTAAGACAGTTAACGTCTGCTGGGGCCAACGTCCTGACTTTC.

The chain combines TRBV11-2 with TRBJ1-1, with 8 bases that match TRBD1. Germline CDR1 is SGHAT and CDR2 is FQNNGV. Trimming took 5 bases from V and 0 from J; bases not matched to a gene: 5. CDR3 length: 15 residues. CDR3 nucleotides: TGTGCCAGCAGCCTGACAGGGGATTTGAACACTGAAGCTTTCTTT. This gives the protein CASSLTGDLNTEAFF.

About this clone itself: The sample contains more than one DNA sequence encoding this CDR3. V gene TRBV28 combines with J gene TRBJ1-2; 7 bases fit TRBD1. The CDR3 sequence is 12 residues long. Per germline, CDR1 MDHEN and CDR2 SYDVKM. Trimming took 5 bases from V and 4 from J; bases not matched to a gene: 1. Here the CDR3 reads CASSNRGYGYTF. As DNA, the CDR3 is TGTGCCAGCAGTAACAGGGGCTATGGCTACACCTTC.

As for this clone: This sample includes further DNA sequences coding for the same CDR3. The chain employs TRBV30 and TRBJ1-1, with 9 bases aligning to TRBD1. After removal of 5 bases from V and 1 base from J, the junction contained 2 bases not matched to a gene. Germline V gene data show CDR1 as GTSNPN and CDR2 as SVGIG (reference sequence). The CDR3 has 13 amino acids. CDR3 coding DNA: TGTGCCTGGGGGACAGGGCCGAACACTGAAGCTTTCTTT. The encoded protein is CAWGTGPNTEAFF.

This clone has just a few counts. The chain uses TRBV5-1 and TRBJ2-5, with 9 bases lining up with TRBD1. The germline gives CDR1 SGHRS, CDR2 YFSETQ. The trim removed 5 bases at V and 1 base at J, leaving 0 bases unmatched. The CDR3 is 13 residues long. The CDR3 region has the DNA TGCGCCAGCAGGGGACAGGGCCAAGAGACCCAGTACTTC. Translating gives CASRGQGQETQYF.

Only a few counts were recorded for this clone. The chain recombines TRBV19 with TRBJ1-2, with 7 bases fitting TRBD1. The CDR3 has 14 amino acids. Per the germline V gene, CDR1 is LNHDA and CDR2 is SQIVND (reference sequence). Trimming cost V 7 bases and J 3 bases; bases outside gene matches: 8. The CDR3: CASKFGQDHYGYTF. Here the CDR3 DNA reads TGTGCCAGTAAATTCGGACAGGACCACTATGGCTACACCTTC.

This clone was observed a handful of times. The chain has TRBV7-2 and TRBJ2-3; 7 nucleotides match TRBD1. The V gene end was trimmed by 5 bases and the J gene end by 3 bases; junction bases not matched to a gene: 5. The germline V gene encodes CDR1 SGHTA and CDR2 FQGNSA. The CDR3 length is 14 residues. CDR3 nucleotide sequence: TGTGCCAGCAGCCGCCGACAGGGTACAGATACGCAGTATTTT. It is translated as CASSRRQGTDTQYF.

V gene TRBV11-2 combines with J gene TRBJ2-2; D is ambiguous. The CDR3 contains 11 residues. Germline V CDR1 and CDR2: SGHAT, FQNNGV. The ends were cut back, 7 bases at V and 4 bases at J, with 4 bases in the middle. This CDR3 reads CASTATGELFF. CDR3 DNA: TGTGCCAGCACGGCCACCGGGGAGCTGTTTTTT.

V and J are TRBV6-1 and TRBJ2-6; D is undetermined. The CDR3 extends over 15 amino acids. The germline gives CDR1 MNHNS, CDR2 SASEGT. V was clipped by 6 bases and J by 0 bases, with 9 bases between them. The chain's CDR3 is CASSPTFSGANVLTF. The CDR3 DNA is TGTGCCAGCAGCCCGACATTCTCTGGGGCCAACGTCCTGACTTTC.

This clone was recorded a few times. This rearrangement joins TRBV7-2 to TRBJ1-4, with D hard to call. Germline V gene sequence: CDR1 SGHTA, CDR2 FQGNSA. The V and J ends lost 5 bases and 0 bases respectively, with 13 bases between them. CDR3 length: 16 residues. The CDR3 nucleotides are TGTGCCAGCAGCCCAAATGGGCTAGCAACTAATGAAAAACTGTTTTTT. It encodes CASSPNGLATNEKLFF.

This rearrangement joins TRBV18 to TRBJ1-2; no firm D call. Germline-derived CDR1 and CDR2 are KGHSH and LQKENI. The ends were cut back, 3 bases at V and 5 bases at J, with 13 bases in the middle. The length of the CDR3 is 14 residues. CDR3 sequence reads: CASSPVGIIYGYTF. In DNA, the CDR3 is TGTGCCAGCTCACCGGTTGGCATTATATATGGCTACACCTTC.

The chain has TRBV27 and TRBJ2-2; D is ambiguous. In germline, CDR1 is MNHEY, CDR2 SMNVEV (reference sequence). The CDR3 length is 16 residues. Trimming pared 0 bases from V and 6 bases from J, leaving 14 bases between. The CDR3 here is CASSLSRTIGAGELFF. CDR3 DNA sequence: TGTGCCAGCAGTTTATCCCGGACCATCGGCGCCGGGGAGCTGTTTTTT.

The V call is TRBV28, the J call TRBJ2-5; D assignment may be TRBD1 or TRBD2 (5 bases each). The germline CDR1 and CDR2 sequences are MDHEN and SYDVKM. CDR3 length equals 16 residues. Trimming cost V 7 bases and J 1 base, with 19 bases left between them. The CDR3 sequence is CASKRGTGTPQETQYF. DNA of the CDR3: TGTGCCAGCAAAAGAGGTACCGGGACCCCCCAAGAGACCCAGTACTTC.